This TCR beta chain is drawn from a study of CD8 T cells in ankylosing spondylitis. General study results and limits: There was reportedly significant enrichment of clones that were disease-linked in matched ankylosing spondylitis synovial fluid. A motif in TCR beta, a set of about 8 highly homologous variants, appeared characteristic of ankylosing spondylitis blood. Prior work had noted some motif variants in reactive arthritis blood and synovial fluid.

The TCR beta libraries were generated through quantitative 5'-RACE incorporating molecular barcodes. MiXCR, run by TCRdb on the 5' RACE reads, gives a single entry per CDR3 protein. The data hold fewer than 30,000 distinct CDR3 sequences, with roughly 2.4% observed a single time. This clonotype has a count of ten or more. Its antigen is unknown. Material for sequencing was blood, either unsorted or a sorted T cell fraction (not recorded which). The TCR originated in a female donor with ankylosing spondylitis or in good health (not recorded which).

This CDR3 reads CASSVEWNTEAFF. As DNA, the CDR3 is TGTGCCAGCAGCGTAGAATGGAACACTGAAGCTTTCTTT. The chain recombines TRBV9 with TRBJ1-1; D remains ambiguous. From germline, CDR1 is SGDLS and CDR2 YYNGEE. The CDR3 has 13 residues. V lost 0 bases, J lost 1 base, and 4 bases lay in between.